Sequencing of this T cell receptor beta chain was carried out in a study of T cell responses to AZD1222 COVID-19 vaccine. The CDR3 has 13 amino acids. The V and J ends lost 3 bases and 6 bases respectively, with 8 bases between them. Looked up from germline, CDR1 is LNHDA and CDR2 is SQIVND (reference sequence). TCRdb's copy holds only in-frame clones and misses some; the assay was immunoSEQ multiplex PCR. The sample consists of around 120,000 clones, 89% of them appearing once. The clonotype comes from an adult in good health. The sample here was peripheral blood, taken on day 0 of AZD1222 vaccination. V gene TRBV19 combines with J gene TRBJ1-4; D gene unclear. The CDR3 loop is CASSMGNDEKLFF. CDR3 DNA sequence: TGTGCCAGTAGTATGGGTAATGATGAAAAACTGTTTTTT.